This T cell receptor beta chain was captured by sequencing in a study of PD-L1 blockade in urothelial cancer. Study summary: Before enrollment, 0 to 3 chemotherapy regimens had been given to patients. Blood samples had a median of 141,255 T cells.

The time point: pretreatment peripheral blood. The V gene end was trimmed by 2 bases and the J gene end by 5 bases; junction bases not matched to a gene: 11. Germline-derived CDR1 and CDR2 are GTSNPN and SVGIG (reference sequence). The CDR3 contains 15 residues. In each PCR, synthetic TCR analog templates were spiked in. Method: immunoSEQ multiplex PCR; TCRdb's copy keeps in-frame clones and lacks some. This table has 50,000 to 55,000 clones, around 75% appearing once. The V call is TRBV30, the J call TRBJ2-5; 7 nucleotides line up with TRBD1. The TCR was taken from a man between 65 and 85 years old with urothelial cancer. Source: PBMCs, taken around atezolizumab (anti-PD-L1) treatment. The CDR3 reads CAWSLYRGRGETQYF. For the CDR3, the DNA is TGTGCCTGGAGTCTCTACCGGGGCAGGGGGGAGACCCAGTACTTC.